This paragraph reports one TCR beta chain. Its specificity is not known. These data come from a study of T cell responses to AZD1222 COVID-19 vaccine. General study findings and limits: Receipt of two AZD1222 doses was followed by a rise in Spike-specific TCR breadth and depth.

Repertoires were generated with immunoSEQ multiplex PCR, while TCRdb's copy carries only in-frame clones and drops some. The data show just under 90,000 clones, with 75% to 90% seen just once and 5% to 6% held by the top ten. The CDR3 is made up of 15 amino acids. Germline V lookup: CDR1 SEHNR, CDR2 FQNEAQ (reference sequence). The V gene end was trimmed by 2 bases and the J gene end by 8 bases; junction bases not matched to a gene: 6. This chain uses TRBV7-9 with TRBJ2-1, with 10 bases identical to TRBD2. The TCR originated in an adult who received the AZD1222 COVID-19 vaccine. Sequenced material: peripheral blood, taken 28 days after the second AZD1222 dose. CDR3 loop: CASSLLAGGRDEQFF. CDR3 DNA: TGTGCCAGCAGCTTATTAGCGGGGGGAAGGGATGAGCAGTTCTTC.